The present TCR beta chain was sequenced within a study of blood T cells in healthy people across ages. General observations from the study: Long-lived and aged donors differed, with more naive CD4+ cells and higher diversity in the long-lived.

Trimming took 0 bases from V and 6 from J, leaving 12 bases between them. Germline CDR1 SGHTA, CDR2 FQGNSA. The CDR3 totals 15 residues. On this clonotype itself: Its target is unknown.

A sample-barcoded 5' primer and a J-beta primer mix were used in a second PCR of roughly 7 to 12 cycles. TCRdb re-called the 5' RACE reads through MiXCR, storing one row per CDR3 protein. This sample has over a million distinct CDR3 sequences, with around 39% found just once. The sequenced material came from blood. The sequence was collected from a woman aged 18-29 years in good health. The genes are TRBV7-2 and TRBJ2-4, with D maybe TRBD2 (6 bases). CDR3 loop: CASSLAPQAGNIQYF. The CDR3 bases are TGTGCCAGCAGCTTAGCCCCTCAAGCGGGAAACATTCAGTACTTC.